This TCR beta chain was recorded in a study of cytomegalovirus exposure and HLA in healthy donors. Findings of the study overall: Across HLA loci, a later analysis found differing TCR association rates, with DRB1 most and HLA-C fewest. It was reported that TCR beta sequences correctly inferred the HLA-A and HLA-B alleles for most subjects.

Turning to this clone: Its target is unknown.

Trimming pared 11 bases from V and 2 bases from J, leaving 9 bases between. The CDR3 consists of 11 residues. Germline V CDR1 and CDR2: SEHNR, FQNEAQ (reference sequence). The PCR had 60 Vbeta and 13 Jbeta primers. Under the authors' procedure: Unique TCR beta chains totaled some 80 million in a later count, with around 10 million of them shared. Clones were sequenced by immunoSEQ multiplex PCR, and TCRdb holds only the in-frame ones, with some missing. D and trimming come from the DNA, and the V and J calls and clone size come from that table. The profile covers 150,000 or so clones, with 70% to 80% appearing a single time and about 13% taken by the ten largest.

Sequencing input: PBMCs. V is TRBV7-9 and J is TRBJ1-2; D remains unclear. The sequence came from a man aged 40-50 years in good health and CMV-seropositive. CDR3 amino acids: CAGLENYGYTF. The CDR3 DNA follows: TGTGCCGGATTGGAGAACTATGGCTACACCTTC.